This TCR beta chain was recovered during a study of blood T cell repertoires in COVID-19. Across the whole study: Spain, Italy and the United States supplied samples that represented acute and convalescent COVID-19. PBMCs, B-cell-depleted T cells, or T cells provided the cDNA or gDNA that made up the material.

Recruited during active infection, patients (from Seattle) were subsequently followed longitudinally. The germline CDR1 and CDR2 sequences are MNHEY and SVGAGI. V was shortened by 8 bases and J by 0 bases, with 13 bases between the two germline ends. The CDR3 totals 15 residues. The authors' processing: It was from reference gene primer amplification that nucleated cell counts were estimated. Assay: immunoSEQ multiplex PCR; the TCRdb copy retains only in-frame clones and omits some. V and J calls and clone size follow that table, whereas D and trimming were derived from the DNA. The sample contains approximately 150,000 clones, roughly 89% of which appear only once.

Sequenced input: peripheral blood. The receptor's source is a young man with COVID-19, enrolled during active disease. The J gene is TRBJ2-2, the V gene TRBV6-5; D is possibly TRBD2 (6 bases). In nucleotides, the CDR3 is TGTGCCAGCCCGAGCGGGCGCTCGAACACCGGGGAGCTGTTTTTT. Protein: CASPSGRSNTGELFF.